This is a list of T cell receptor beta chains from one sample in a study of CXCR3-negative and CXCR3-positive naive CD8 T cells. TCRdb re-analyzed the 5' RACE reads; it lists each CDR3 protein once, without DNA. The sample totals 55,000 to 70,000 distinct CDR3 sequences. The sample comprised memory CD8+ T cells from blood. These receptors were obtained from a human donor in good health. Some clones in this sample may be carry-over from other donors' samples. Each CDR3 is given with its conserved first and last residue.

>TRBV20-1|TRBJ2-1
CSASTRVGEQFF
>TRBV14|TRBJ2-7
CASSQGTPTPLDEQYF
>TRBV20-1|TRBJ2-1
CSAPGLASYNEQFF
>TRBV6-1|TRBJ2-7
CASSEVGVVPGEQYF
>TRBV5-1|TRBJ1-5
CASKTGTGNQPQHF
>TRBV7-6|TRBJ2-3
CASSVSDYTDTQYF
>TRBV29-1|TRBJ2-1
CSVEDDSGRFHNEQFF
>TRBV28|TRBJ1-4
CASSPYLSTNEKLFF
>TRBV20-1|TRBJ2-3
CSASGETDTQYF
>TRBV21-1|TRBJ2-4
CASSSAGIPKNIQYF
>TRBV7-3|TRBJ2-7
CASSFWPYEQYF
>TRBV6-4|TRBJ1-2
CARSDSKRQLNYGYTF
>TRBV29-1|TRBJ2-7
CSVGGSYEQYF
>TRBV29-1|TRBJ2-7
CSVEDFLGGREREQYF
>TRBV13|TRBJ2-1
CASSLGRGEGSSYNEQFF
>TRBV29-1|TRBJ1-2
CSVSSTGAGYGYTF
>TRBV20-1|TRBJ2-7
CSARLPGTGSYEQYF
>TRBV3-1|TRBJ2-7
CASSQDTGIGEQYF
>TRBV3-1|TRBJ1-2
CASSQDLDSLVHGYTF
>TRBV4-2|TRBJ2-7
CASGETGQPYEQYF
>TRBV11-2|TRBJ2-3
CASSLALTDTQYF
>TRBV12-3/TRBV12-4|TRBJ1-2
CASSPGGYGYTF
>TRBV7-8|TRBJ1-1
CASSLSQGLMNTEAFF
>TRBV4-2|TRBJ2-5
CASSQVRTQGPETQYF
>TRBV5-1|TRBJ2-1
CASSLGLAANEQFF
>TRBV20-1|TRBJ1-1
CSASRDRETEAFF
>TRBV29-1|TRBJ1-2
CSVVWSENGYTF
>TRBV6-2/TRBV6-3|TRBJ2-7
CASSSKRQGTISYEQYF
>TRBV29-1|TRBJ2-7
CSVYGTGSSYEQYF
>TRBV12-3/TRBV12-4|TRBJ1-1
CASSFGGSEAFF
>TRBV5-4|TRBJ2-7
CASSQGSTQSYEQYF
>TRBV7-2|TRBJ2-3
CASSLDGIRGGGASDTQYF
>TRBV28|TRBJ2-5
CASSPLTGEFQETQYF
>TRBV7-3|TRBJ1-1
CASSSGQGGDTEAFF
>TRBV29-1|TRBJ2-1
CSAPDYNEQFF
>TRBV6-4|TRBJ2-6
CASSEGASSGANVLTF
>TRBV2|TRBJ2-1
CASSVGYGSNEQFF
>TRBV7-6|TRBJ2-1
CASSSVTYNEQFF
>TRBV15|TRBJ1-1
CATSPGATEAFF
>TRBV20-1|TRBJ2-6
CSAAQAYSSSGGNVLTF
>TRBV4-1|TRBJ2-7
CASSLLYRGGYEQYF
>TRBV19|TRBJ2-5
CASSILADQETQYF
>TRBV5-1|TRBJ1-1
CASSLVAGNTEAFF
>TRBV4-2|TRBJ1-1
CASSQAMTGFEAFF
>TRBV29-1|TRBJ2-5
CSVVPGSQETQYF
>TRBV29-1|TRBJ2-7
CSVEGTETYEQYF
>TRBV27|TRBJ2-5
CASSLSGTQETQYF
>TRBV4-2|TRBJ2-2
CASSQGLAGTGELFF
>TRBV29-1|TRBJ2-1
CSTPSGASYNEQFF
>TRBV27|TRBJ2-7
CASSIRRGYEQYF
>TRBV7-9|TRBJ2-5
CASSLTSGGLQETQYF